The entry that follows covers one TCR beta chain sequence. The antigen is unknown. PCR primers comprised 60 Vbeta and 13 Jbeta primers. The assay was immunoSEQ multiplex PCR, and TCRdb's table has in-frame clones only and misses some. Of about 100,000 clones in the sample, around 79% were seen once. This sample is drawn from a study of cytomegalovirus exposure and HLA in healthy donors. Whole-study findings and limits: Association with HLA alleles at 0.05 false discovery rate was found for 16,951 TCR beta sequences in a later analysis. Sequencing likely caused a cluster of highly shared sequence variants.

This TCR came from a male donor in good health and CMV-seropositive. Sequenced sample: PBMCs.

The CDR3, as DNA: TGTGCCAGCAGCCCCCGGGGTGGGACCGGGGAGCTGTTTTTT. As protein: CASSPRGGTGELFF. The chain employs TRBV5-8 and TRBJ2-2; TRBD2 is a possible D gene (5 bases). Germline V gene sequence: CDR1 SGHTS, CDR2 YDEGEE. V was clipped by 4 bases and J by 5 bases, with 12 bases between them. The CDR3 covers 14 residues.